The rows below give T cell receptor beta chains drawn from one sample of a study of spatial heterogeneity in lung cancer. Via MiXCR, TCRdb re-called the 5' RACE reads, giving one row per CDR3 protein. This sample has about 38,000 distinct CDR3 sequences, with 6.5% to 8.5% found just once. The sequences come from PBMCs, collected at surgery. These receptors originate from a male donor with early-stage non-small cell lung cancer. Each CDR3 is given with its conserved first and last residue. D genes are given only for firm matches. Clone size is stated in some rows and not others, as once, few, many or a class when expanded.

D,J,V,size,CDR3,DNA
.,TRBJ2-6,TRBV7-6,.,CASSRLANVLTF,TGTGCCAGCAGCCGCCTGGCCAACGTCCTGACTTTC
.,TRBJ2-1,TRBV4-1,few,CASRGVRSYNEQFF,TGCGCCAGCAGAGGCGTTCGCTCCTACAATGAGCAGTTCTTC
TRBD1,TRBJ2-7,TRBV27,many,CASRDPGQYYEQYF,TGTGCCAGCAGAGATCCGGGACAGTACTACGAGCAGTACTTC
TRBD2,TRBJ2-1,TRBV18,.,CASSPRLAGGEGEQFF,TGTGCCAGCTCACCCCGACTAGCGGGGGGGGAGGGTGAGCAGTTCTTC
TRBD1,TRBJ2-1,TRBV6-2/TRBV6-3,many,CASRAGQGGDRGEQFF,TGTGCCAGCAGAGCTGGACAGGGTGGGGATAGAGGTGAGCAGTTCTTC
TRBD1,TRBJ1-5,TRBV6-5,few,CASSSRGRLAQHF,TGTGCCAGCAGTTCAAGGGGGCGCCTGGCCCAGCATTTT
.,TRBJ2-3,TRBV28,many,CASSSGGGTDTQYF,TGTGCCAGCAGCTCAGGGGGGGGCACAGATACGCAGTATTTT
.,TRBJ1-1,TRBV7-9,many,CASSLGTEAFF,TGTGCCAGCAGCTTAGGAACTGAAGCTTTCTTT
.,TRBJ2-5,TRBV6-5,many,CASSYSPQETQYF,TGTGCCAGCAGTTACTCACCCCAAGAGACCCAGTACTTC
TRBD2,TRBJ2-3,TRBV6-2/TRBV6-3,few,CASRAQIAGLKDTQYF,TGTGCCAGCAGGGCCCAGATAGCGGGGCTGAAGGATACGCAGTATTTT
.,TRBJ2-7,TRBV11-1,many,CASSSTEVEQYF,TGTGCCAGCAGTTCCACGGAGGTCGAGCAGTACTTC
.,TRBJ1-2,TRBV27,many,CASSLGRVPYGYTF,TGTGCCAGCAGTTTGGGCAGGGTACCCTATGGCTACACCTTC
.,TRBJ1-6,TRBV7-2,few,CASSLRGNDSPLHF,TGTGCCAGCAGCTTACGAGGGAATGATTCACCCCTCCACTTT
.,TRBJ2-2,TRBV5-1,.,CASSLAANTGELFF,TGCGCCAGCAGCTTGGCAGCGAACACCGGGGAGCTGTTTTTT
.,TRBJ1-5,TRBV24-1,many,CATSEGSQNQPQHF,TGTGCCACCAGTGAGGGCAGTCAAAATCAGCCCCAGCATTTT
.,TRBJ2-7,TRBV7-6,.,CASSLGGSEQYF,TGTGCCAGCAGCTTAGGCGGGTCCGAGCAGTACTTC
TRBD1,TRBJ2-7,TRBV7-9,few,CASSRETGSSYEQYF,TGTGCCAGCAGCAGAGAGACAGGGAGCTCCTACGAGCAGTACTTC
.,TRBJ2-3,TRBV18,.,CASSPSGGRGTDTQYF,TGTGCCAGCTCACCCTCCGGGGGAAGGGGCACAGATACGCAGTATTTT
TRBD1,TRBJ1-5,TRBV10-2,many,CASSDGTGGNQPQHF,TGCGCCAGCAGTGATGGGACAGGGGGCAATCAGCCCCAGCATTTT
TRBD1,TRBJ2-1,TRBV20-1,many,CSAWTGNYNEQFF,TGCAGTGCTTGGACAGGGAACTACAATGAGCAGTTCTTC